The 5 T cell receptor beta chains below all came from one sample that was sequenced in a study of a mutant IDH1 vaccine in newly diagnosed glioma. Time point denoted: baseline, week 1 (first vaccination visit). As to treatment: pre-vaccination baseline after standard-of-care therapy. Generated by immunoSEQ multiplex PCR, the TCRdb table keeps only in-frame clones and is missing some. The sample carries some 100,000 clones, 83% recorded once. Here the sequenced sample was PBMCs, taken from a glioma patient treated with radiotherapy, temozolomide or both. Receptors were obtained from a woman in her forties or fifties with glioma.

This sequence joins TRBV7-2 and TRBJ2-3; possible D gene TRBD2, 5 bases. The ends were cut back, 5 bases at V and 1 base at J, with 7 bases in the middle. The length of the CDR3 is 13 residues. Germline V CDR1 and CDR2: SGHTA, FQGNSA. The CDR3 region has the DNA TGTGCCAGCAGCCCCGGGGGCACAGATACGCAGTATTTT. This codes for CASSPGGTDTQYF.

In this sample, this clone turned up once. This rearrangement joins TRBV18 to TRBJ1-3; 7 bases are a match to TRBD1. CDR3 length: 15 amino acids. Germline assignment: CDR1 KGHSH and CDR2 LQKENI. The J segment lost 4 bases and the V segment lost 3 bases, leaving 6 bases of the junction unmatched. The DNA for the CDR3 is TGTGCCAGCTCACCGGGACAGTACCTAGGAAACACCATATATTTT. It encodes CASSPGQYLGNTIYF.

This clone was detected a few times. The chain has TRBV5-1 and TRBJ1-1; no definite D call. Looked up from germline, CDR1 is SGHRS and CDR2 is YFSETQ. V was pared by 5 bases and J by 1 base, with 12 bases between. The CDR3 runs to 14 residues. Written as DNA, the CDR3 is TGCGCCAGCAGTAGGTTGGCAGGGAACACTGAAGCTTTCTTT. Encoded protein: CASSRLAGNTEAFF.

The chain joins TRBV5-1 to TRBJ1-2; 8 bases fit TRBD1. This CDR3 comprises 16 residues. The germline V gene has CDR1 SGHRS and CDR2 YFSETQ. V was pared by 0 bases and J by 8 bases, with 12 bases of the junction left unmatched. CDR3 region: CASSLALGQGTGGYTF. The DNA for the CDR3 is TGCGCCAGCAGCTTGGCTTTAGGACAGGGCACGGGAGGCTACACCTTC. Together with reference TRBV5-1 and TRBJ1-2, the CDR3 gives the full variable domain: KAGVTQTPRYLIKTRGQQVTLSCSPISGHRSVSWYQQTPGQGLQFLFEYFSETQRNKGNFPGRFSGRQFSNSRSEMNVSTLELGDSALYLCASSLALGQGTGGYTFGSGTRLTVV.

The genes are TRBV30 and TRBJ1-2; D is undetermined. The V end was cut by 0 bases, the J end by 2 bases, with 7 bases between. The CDR3 contains 13 residues. Germline V CDR1 and CDR2: GTSNPN, SVGIG (reference sequence). This CDR3 is CAWSVAANYGYTF. The CDR3 nucleotides read TGTGCCTGGAGTGTAGCAGCCAACTATGGCTACACCTTC.